The next 11 T cell receptor beta chains were all read from a single sample in a study of type 1 and type 2 diabetes patients. The PCR template was genomic DNA. The TCR beta CDR3 region was amplified using 30 forward and 13 reverse primers. TCRdb independently ran MiXCR on the multiplex PCR reads; one entry per CDR3 protein. The sample includes more than 250,000 distinct CDR3 sequences, more than 45% of them seen just once. Material for sequencing was peripheral blood mononuclear cells (PBMCs). The receptors originated from a man younger than 30 with type 2 diabetes.

This clonotype was found a few times. The chain uses TRBV30 and TRBJ1-5; TRBD1 matches at 9 bases. Germline V gene data show CDR1 as GTSNPN and CDR2 as SVGIG (reference sequence). The ends lost 2 bases at V and 6 bases at J; junction bases unmatched: 5. CDR3 length equals 14 residues. CDR3 sequence (DNA): TGTGCCTGGAGTACTGGACAGGGGAGTCAGCCCCAGCATTTT. Protein sequence: CAWSTGQGSQPQHF.

V gene TRBV28 combines with J gene TRBJ2-3, with 7 bases aligning to TRBD2. The CDR3 has 17 amino acids. Germline loops: CDR1 MDHEN, CDR2 SYDVKM. V was pared by 9 bases and J by 5 bases, with 20 bases of the junction left unmatched. The chain's CDR3 is CASPPALPWGGGDTQYF. DNA of the CDR3: TGTGCCAGTCCCCCGGCCCTACCCTGGGGGGGGGGAGATACGCAGTATTTT.

About this clonotype: One junction end disagrees with the germline gene, perhaps due to a read error. The chain uses TRBV2 and TRBJ1-5; 8 bases match TRBD1. The length of the CDR3 is 14 residues. Germline lookup yields CDR1 SNHLY and CDR2 FYNNEI. DNA for the CDR3: TGTGCCGGCAGTGATTCAGGGGGCAATCGGCCCCAGCATTTT. Its translation: CAGSDSGGNRPQHF.

This clonotype was seen repeatedly, ten times or more. The chain combines TRBV2 with TRBJ1-1, with D unresolved. The CDR3 is 13 amino acids. Trimming cost V 7 bases and J 1 base, with 10 bases left between them. Germline CDR1 SNHLY, CDR2 FYNNEI. This CDR3 reads CASKVGRNTEAFF. In nucleotides, the CDR3 is TGTGCCAGCAAGGTGGGAAGGAACACTGAAGCTTTCTTT. The variable domain in full, completed from reference TRBV2 and TRBJ1-1, reads EPEVTQTPSHQVTQMGQEVILRCVPISNHLYFYWYRQILGQKVEFLVSFYNNEISEKSEIFDDQFSVERPDGSNFTLKIRSTKLEDSAMYFCASKVGRNTEAFFGQGTRLTVV.

The chain is built from TRBV7-9 and TRBJ2-6; unclear D gene. Between the trimmed V and J ends, which lost 5 bases and 0 bases, there was a span of 8 bases. The CDR3 totals 15 residues. Per germline, CDR1 SEHNR and CDR2 FQNEAQ (reference sequence). The CDR3 here is CASSPGFSGANVLTF. For the CDR3, the DNA is TGTGCCAGCAGCCCCGGGTTCTCTGGGGCCAACGTCCTGACTTTC.

The CDR3 DNA is TGCGCCAGCAGACAGGGGGACAATGAGCAGTTCTTC. It is translated as CASRQGDNEQFF. V is TRBV5-1 and J is TRBJ2-1; 8 bases agree with TRBD1. This CDR3 comprises 12 residues. The V gene end was trimmed by 5 bases and the J gene end by 5 bases; junction bases not matched to a gene: 0. Germline values: CDR1 SGHRS, CDR2 YFSETQ.

The V and J genes are TRBV20-1 and TRBJ2-1, with a weak D call TRBD1 (6 bases). V dropped 5 bases and J dropped 0 bases, with 14 bases sitting between them. The CDR3 extends over 15 amino acids. Germline lookup yields CDR1 DFQATT and CDR2 SNEGSKA (reference sequence). The CDR3 sequence is CSAQKDSSSYNEQFF. The CDR3 nucleotides are TGCAGTGCTCAGAAGGACAGCAGCTCCTACAATGAGCAGTTCTTC.

This clonotype was seen more than once but under ten times. The gene calls are TRBV19 and TRBJ2-3, with TRBD2 as a possible D gene (6 bases). Germline loops: CDR1 LNHDA, CDR2 SQIVND (reference sequence). The CDR3 loop spans 14 amino acids. V gave up 7 bases and J gave up 2 bases, with 13 bases separating them. The CDR3 region has the DNA TGTGCCAGTAATGGGGGGAGGATCACAGATACGCAGTATTTT. The encoded protein is CASNGGRITDTQYF.

This clonotype showed up just a few times. The chain uses TRBV12-3 or TRBV12-4 and TRBJ1-6, with TRBD1 matching 9 bases. This CDR3 has 14 amino acids. Losses at the gene ends were 5 bases for V and 9 bases for J; bases not matched to a gene: 5. CDR3 amino acids: CASSRTGEASPLHF. CDR3 nucleotide sequence: TGTGCCAGCAGTAGGACAGGGGAGGCTTCACCCCTCCACTTT.

The sample holds a few counts of this clonotype. CDR3 nucleotide sequence: TGCGCCAGCAGGCCCAGGGACTCCGTCTACGAGCAGTACTTC. Amino acid sequence: CASRPRDSVYEQYF. V usage is TRBV5-1 and J usage is TRBJ2-7; tentative D call: TRBD2 (6 bases). V was trimmed by 5 bases and J by 3 bases, leaving 15 bases between them. The CDR3 sequence is 14 residues long. Germline CDR1 and CDR2: SGHRS and YFSETQ.

This clonotype was detected ten times or more. V usage is TRBV24-1 and J usage is TRBJ2-1, with TRBD1 matching over 7 bases. The length of the CDR3 is 15 residues. Trimming removed 6 bases from V and 6 bases from J; junction bases left unmatched: 10. CDR1 and CDR2 (germline): KGHDR, SFDVKD. CDR3 amino acids: CATSQSGTAANEQFF. In nucleotides, the CDR3 is TGTGCCACCAGTCAATCCGGGACAGCCGCCAATGAGCAGTTCTTC.